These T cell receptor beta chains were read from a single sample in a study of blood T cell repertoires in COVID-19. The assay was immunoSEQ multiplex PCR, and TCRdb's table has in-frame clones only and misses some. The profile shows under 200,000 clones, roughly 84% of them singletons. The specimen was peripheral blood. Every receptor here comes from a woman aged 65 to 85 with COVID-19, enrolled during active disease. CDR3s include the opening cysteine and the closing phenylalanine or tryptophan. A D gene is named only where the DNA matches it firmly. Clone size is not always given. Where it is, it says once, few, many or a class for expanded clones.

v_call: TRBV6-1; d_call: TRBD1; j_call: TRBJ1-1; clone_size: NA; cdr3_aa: CASSENRRGQGRNTEAFF; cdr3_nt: TGTGCCAGCAGTGAGAACAGGAGGGGACAGGGGAGGAACACTGAAGCTTTCTTT
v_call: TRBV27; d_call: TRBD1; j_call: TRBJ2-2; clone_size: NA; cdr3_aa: CASSPTRQGVNTGELLF; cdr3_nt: TGTGCCAGCAGTCCAACCCGACAGGGGGTGAACACCGGGGAGCTGCTTTTT
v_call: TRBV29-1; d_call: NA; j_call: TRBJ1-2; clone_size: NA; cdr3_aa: CSVEDSRHFNYGYTF; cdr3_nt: TGCAGCGTTGAGGACAGCCGCCACTTTAACTATGGCTACACCTTC
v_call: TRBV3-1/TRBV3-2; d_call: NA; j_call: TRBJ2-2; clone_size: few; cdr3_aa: CASSPRETPPGELFF; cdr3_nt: TGTGCCAGCAGCCCCCGGGAGACACCCCCCGGGGAGCTGTTTTTT
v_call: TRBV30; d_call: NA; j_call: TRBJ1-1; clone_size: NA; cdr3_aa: CAWSVRGGRPFF; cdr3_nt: TGTGCCTGGAGTGTACGGGGGGGGCGACCTTTCTTT
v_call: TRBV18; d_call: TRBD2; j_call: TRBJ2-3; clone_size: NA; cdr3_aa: CASSLRGGEGDTQYF; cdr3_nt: TGTGCCAGCTCCCTCCGGGGGGGAGAAGGAGATACGCAGTATTTT
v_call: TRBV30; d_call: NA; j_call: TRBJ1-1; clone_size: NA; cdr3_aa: CAWSVRVLNTEAFF; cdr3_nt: TGTGCCTGGAGTGTACGGGTACTGAACACTGAAGCTTTCTTT
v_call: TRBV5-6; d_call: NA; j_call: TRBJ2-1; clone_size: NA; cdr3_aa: CASSLAFEQFF; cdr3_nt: TGTGCCAGCAGCTTGGCTTTTGAGCAGTTCTTC
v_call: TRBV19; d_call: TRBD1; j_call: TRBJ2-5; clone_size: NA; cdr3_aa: CASSIGGADRGETQYF; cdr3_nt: TGTGCCAGTAGTATAGGAGGTGCGGACAGGGGAGAGACCCAGTACTTC
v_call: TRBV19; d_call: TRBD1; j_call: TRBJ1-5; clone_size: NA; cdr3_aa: CASSIGPGQVLNQPQHF; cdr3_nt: TGTGCCAGTAGTATAGGTCCGGGACAGGTACTGAATCAGCCCCAGCATTTT
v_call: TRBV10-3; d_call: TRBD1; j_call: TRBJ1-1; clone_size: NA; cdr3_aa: CAISTRTGTSTEAFF; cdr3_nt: TGTGCCATCAGTACCCGGACAGGGACTTCCACTGAAGCTTTCTTT
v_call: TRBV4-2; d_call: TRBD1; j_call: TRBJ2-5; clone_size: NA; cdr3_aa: CASSLGGGQGRETQYF; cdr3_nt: TGTGCCAGCAGCTTAGGGGGTGGACAGGGGAGGGAGACCCAGTACTTC
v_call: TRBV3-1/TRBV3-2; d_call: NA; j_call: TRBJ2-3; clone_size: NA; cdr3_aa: CASSQGGGPSTDTQYF; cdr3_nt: TGTGCCAGCAGCCAAGGGGGCGGACCTAGCACAGATACGCAGTATTTT
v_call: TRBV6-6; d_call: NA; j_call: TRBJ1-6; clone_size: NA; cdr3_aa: CASSPNRASGSPLHF; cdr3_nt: TGTGCCAGCAGCCCAAACAGGGCAAGCGGTTCACCCCTCCACTTT
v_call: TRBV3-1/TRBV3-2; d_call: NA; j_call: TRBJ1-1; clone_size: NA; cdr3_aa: CASSHARGAFF; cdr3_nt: TGTGCCAGCAGCCACGCAAGGGGAGCTTTCTTT
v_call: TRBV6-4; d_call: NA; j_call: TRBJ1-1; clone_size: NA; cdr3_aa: CASSPGLRGEAFF; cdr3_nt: TGTGCCAGCAGTCCGGGCCTACGGGGTGAAGCTTTCTTT
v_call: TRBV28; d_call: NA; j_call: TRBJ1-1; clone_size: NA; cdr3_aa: CASSLYRYTEAFF; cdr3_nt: TGTGCCAGCAGTTTATACAGATACACTGAAGCTTTCTTT
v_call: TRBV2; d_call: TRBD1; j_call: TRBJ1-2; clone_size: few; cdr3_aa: CASREGQNDNYGYTF; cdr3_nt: TGTGCCAGCAGGGAGGGACAGAATGATAACTATGGCTACACCTTC
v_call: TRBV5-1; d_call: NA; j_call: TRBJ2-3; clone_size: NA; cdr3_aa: CASTDLGGADTQYF; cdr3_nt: TGCGCCAGCACCGACCTCGGAGGGGCAGATACGCAGTATTTT
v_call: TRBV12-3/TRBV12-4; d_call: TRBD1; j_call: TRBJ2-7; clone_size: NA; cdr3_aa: CASIMTGTYEQYF; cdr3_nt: TGTGCCAGCATAATGACAGGGACCTACGAGCAGTACTTC
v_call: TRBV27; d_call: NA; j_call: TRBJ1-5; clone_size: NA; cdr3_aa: CASSLRGRGPNNQPQHF; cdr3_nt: TGTGCCAGCAGTTTACGGGGTCGTGGTCCTAACAATCAGCCCCAGCATTTT
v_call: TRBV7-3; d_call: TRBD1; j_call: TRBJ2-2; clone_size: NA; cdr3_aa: CASSDPGQGEDTGELFF; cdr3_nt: TGTGCCAGCAGCGATCCGGGACAGGGGGAGGACACCGGGGAGCTGTTTTTT
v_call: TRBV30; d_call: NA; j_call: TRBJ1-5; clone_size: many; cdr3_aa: CAWRISGTLGGPQHF; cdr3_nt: TGTGCCTGGAGGATATCCGGGACTTTGGGCGGGCCCCAGCATTTT
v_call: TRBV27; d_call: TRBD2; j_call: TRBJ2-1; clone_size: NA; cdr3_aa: CASSAGTSNEQFF; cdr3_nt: TGTGCCAGCAGTGCCGGGACTAGCAATGAGCAGTTCTTC
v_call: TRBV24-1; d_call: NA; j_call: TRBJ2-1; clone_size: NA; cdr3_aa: CATNSGNPHDEQFF; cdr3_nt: TGTGCCACCAATTCAGGGAACCCACATGATGAGCAGTTCTTC
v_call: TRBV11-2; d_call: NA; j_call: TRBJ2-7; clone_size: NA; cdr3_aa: CASSLAAQAGEQYF; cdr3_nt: TGTGCCAGCAGCTTAGCTGCCCAAGCGGGCGAGCAGTACTTC
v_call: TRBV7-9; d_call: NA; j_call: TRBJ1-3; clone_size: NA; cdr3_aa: CASSFSSHRFSGNTIYF; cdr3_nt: TGTGCCAGCAGCTTTAGTTCTCACAGATTCTCTGGAAACACCATATATTTT
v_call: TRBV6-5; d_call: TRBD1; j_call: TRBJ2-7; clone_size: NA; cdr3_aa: CASRYPGTGTYEQYF; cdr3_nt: TGTGCCAGCAGGTACCCCGGGACAGGGACCTACGAGCAGTACTTC
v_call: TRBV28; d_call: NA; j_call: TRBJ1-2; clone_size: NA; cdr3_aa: CASSLNPRVYGYTF; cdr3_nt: TGTGCCAGCAGTTTAAACCCCAGGGTCTACGGCTACACCTTC
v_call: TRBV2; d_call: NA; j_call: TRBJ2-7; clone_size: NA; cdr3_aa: CASSDSPGIYEQYF; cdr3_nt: TGTGCCAGCAGTGACTCCCCAGGGATCTACGAGCAGTACTTC
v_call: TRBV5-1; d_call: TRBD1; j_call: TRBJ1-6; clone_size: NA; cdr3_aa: CASSLRQGSTNSPLHF; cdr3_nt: TGCGCCAGCAGCTTGAGACAGGGAAGTACCAATTCACCCCTCCACTTT
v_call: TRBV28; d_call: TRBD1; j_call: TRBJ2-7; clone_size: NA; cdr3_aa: CASRDRAVYEQYF; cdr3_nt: TGTGCCAGCAGGGACAGGGCGGTGTACGAGCAGTACTTC
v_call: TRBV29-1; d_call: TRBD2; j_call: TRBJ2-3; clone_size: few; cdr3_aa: CSVPKTGLAGTDTQYF; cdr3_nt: TGCAGCGTGCCAAAAACGGGACTAGCGGGGACAGATACGCAGTATTTT
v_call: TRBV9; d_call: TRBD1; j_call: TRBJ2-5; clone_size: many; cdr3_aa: CASSVRAGGSGETQYF; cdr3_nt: TGTGCCAGCAGCGTAAGGGCAGGGGGCTCGGGAGAGACCCAGTACTTC
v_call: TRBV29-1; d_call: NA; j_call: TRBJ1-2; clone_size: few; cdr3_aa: CSVELPQGHGYTF; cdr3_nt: TGCAGCGTTGAATTGCCACAGGGTCACGGCTACACCTTC
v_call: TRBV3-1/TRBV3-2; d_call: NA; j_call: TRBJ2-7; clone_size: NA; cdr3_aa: CASSQDRWRAEYF; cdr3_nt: TGTGCCAGCAGCCAAGATCGTTGGAGGGCGGAGTACTTC
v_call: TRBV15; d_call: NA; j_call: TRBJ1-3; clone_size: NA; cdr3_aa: CATSAPRQSLSGNTIYF; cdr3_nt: TGTGCCACCAGCGCACCAAGACAGTCTCTCTCTGGAAACACCATATATTTT
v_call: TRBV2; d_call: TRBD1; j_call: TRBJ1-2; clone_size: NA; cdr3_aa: CASSESGQGGYTF; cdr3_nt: TGTGCCAGCAGTGAATCGGGACAGGGAGGCTACACCTTC
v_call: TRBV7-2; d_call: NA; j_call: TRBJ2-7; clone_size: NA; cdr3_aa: CASSFGGTGAYEQYF; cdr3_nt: TGTGCCAGCAGCTTTGGTGGGACGGGGGCCTACGAGCAGTACTTC
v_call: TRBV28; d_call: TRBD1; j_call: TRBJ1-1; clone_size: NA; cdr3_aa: CASSTLGTGVTEAFF; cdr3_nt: TGTGCCAGCAGTACCCTGGGGACAGGGGTAACTGAAGCTTTCTTT
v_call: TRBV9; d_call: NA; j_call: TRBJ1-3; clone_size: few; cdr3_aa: CASGTNSGNTIYF; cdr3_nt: TGTGCCAGCGGGACTAACTCTGGAAACACCATATATTTT
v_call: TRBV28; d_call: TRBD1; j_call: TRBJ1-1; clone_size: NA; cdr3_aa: CASRPIVGTGGTEAFF; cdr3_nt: TGTGCCAGCCGCCCGATCGTTGGGACAGGGGGGACTGAAGCTTTCTTT
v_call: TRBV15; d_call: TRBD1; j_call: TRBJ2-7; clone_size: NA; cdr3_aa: CATSKVGQGIYEQYF; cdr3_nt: TGTGCCACCAGCAAAGTAGGACAGGGGATCTACGAGCAGTACTTC
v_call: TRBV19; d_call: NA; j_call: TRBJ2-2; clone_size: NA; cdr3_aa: CATRGRGTGELFF; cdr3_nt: TGTGCCACCCGAGGCAGAGGGACCGGGGAGCTGTTTTTT
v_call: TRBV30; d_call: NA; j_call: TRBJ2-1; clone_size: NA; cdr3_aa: CAWSTGSNEQFF; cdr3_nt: TGTGCCTGGAGTACTGGTTCCAATGAGCAGTTCTTC
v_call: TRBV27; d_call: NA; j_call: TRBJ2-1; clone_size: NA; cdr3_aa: CASGVNEQFF; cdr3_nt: TGTGCCAGCGGAGTGAATGAGCAGTTCTTC
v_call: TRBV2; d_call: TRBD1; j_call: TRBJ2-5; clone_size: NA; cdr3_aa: CAIEPRQGGETQYF; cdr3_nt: TGTGCCATCGAGCCGCGACAGGGTGGAGAGACCCAGTACTTC
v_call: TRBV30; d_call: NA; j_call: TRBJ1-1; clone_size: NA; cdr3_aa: CAWSRGSLNTEAFF; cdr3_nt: TGTGCCTGGAGTAGGGGCAGCCTTAACACTGAAGCTTTCTTT
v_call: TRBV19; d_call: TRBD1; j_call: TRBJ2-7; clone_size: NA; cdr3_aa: CASSKVGQGGYEQYF; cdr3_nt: TGTGCCAGTAGCAAAGTTGGACAGGGAGGCTACGAGCAGTACTTC
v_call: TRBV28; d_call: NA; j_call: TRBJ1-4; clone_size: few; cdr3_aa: CASSPPPRGKLFF; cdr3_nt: TGTGCCAGCAGCCCTCCCCCTCGCGGAAAACTGTTTTTT
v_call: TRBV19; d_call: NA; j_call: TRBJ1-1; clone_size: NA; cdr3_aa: CASSIVGAATEAFF; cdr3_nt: TGTGCCAGTAGTATAGTAGGGGCGGCCACTGAAGCTTTCTTT
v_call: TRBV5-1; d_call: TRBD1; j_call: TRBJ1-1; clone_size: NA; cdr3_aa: CASSLTSPEGATEAFF; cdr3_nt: TGCGCCAGCAGCTTAACCTCTCCTGAGGGGGCAACTGAAGCTTTCTTT
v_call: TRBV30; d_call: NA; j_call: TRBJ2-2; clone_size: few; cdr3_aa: CAWAARRTGELFF; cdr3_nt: TGTGCCTGGGCGGCCAGAAGAACCGGGGAGCTGTTTTTT
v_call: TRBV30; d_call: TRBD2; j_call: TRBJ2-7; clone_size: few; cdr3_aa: CAFVAGGNYEQYF; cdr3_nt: TGTGCCTTTGTAGCGGGAGGCAATTACGAGCAGTACTTC
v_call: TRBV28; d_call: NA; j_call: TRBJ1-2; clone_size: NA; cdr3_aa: CASSLSTDPGYTF; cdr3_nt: TGTGCCAGCAGTTTATCGACAGACCCTGGCTACACCTTC
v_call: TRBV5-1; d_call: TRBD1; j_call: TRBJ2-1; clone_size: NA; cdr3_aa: CASSAQGQGIRGEQFF; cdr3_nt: TGCGCCAGCAGCGCCCAAGGACAGGGGATTCGAGGTGAGCAGTTCTTC